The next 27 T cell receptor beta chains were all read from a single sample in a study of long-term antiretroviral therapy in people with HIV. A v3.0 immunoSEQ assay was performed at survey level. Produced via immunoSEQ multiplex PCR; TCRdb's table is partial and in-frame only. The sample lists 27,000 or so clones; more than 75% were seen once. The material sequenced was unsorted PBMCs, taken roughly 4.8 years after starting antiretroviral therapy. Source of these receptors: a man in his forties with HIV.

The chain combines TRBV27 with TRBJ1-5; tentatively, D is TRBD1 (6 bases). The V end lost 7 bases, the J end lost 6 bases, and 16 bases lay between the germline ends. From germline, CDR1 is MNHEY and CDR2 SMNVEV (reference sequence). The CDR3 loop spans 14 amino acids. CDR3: CASILGGGLQPQHF. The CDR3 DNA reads TGTGCCAGCATCCTCGGGGGGGGGCTTCAGCCCCAGCATTTT.

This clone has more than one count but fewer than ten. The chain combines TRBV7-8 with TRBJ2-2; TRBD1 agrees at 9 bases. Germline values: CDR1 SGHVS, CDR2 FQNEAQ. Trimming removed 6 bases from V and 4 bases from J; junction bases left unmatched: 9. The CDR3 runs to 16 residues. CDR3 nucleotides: TGTGCCAGCAGGACTCGGACAGGGGTCAGCACCGGGGAGCTGTTTTTT. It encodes CASRTRTGVSTGELFF.

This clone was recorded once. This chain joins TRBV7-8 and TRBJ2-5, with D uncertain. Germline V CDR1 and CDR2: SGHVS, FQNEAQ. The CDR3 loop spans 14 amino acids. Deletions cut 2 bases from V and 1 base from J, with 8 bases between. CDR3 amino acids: CASSLFALQETQYF. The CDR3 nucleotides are TGTGCCAGCAGCTTATTCGCACTCCAAGAGACCCAGTACTTC.

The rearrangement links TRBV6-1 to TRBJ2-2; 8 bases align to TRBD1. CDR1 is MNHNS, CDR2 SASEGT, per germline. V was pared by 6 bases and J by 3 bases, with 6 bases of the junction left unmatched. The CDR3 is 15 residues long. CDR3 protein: CASSVDRVDTGELFF. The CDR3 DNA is TGTGCCAGCAGCGTGGACAGGGTTGACACCGGGGAGCTGTTTTTT.

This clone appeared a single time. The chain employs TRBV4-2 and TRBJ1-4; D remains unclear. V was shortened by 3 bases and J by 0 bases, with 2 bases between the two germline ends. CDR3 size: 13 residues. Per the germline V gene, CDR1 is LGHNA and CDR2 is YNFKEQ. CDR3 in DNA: TGTGCCAGCAGCCAGTCAACTAATGAAAAACTGTTTTTT. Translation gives CASSQSTNEKLFF.

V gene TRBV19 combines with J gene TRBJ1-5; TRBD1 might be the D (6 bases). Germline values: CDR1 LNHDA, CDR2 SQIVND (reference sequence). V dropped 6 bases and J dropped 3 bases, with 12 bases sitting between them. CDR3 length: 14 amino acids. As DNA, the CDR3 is TGTGCCAGTAGACTACAGGGTAACAATCAGCCCCAGCATTTT. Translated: CASRLQGNNQPQHF.

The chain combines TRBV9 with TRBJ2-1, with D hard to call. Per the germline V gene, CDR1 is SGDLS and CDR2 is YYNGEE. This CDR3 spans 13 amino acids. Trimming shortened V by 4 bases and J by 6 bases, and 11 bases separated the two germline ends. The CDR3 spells CASSPSRPNEQFF. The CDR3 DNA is TGTGCCAGCAGCCCCTCCCGTCCCAATGAGCAGTTCTTC.

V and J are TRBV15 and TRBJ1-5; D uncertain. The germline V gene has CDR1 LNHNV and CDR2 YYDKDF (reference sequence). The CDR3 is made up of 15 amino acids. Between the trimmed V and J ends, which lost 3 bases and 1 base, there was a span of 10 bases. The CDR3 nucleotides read TGTGCCACCAGCAGGGATAATTTGAGCAATCAGCCCCAGCATTTT. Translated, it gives CATSRDNLSNQPQHF.

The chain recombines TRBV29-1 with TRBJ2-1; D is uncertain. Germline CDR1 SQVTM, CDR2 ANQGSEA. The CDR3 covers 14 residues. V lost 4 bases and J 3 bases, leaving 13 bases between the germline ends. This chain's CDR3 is CSVVGTDNYNEQFF. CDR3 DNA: TGCAGCGTTGTAGGTACCGACAACTACAATGAGCAGTTCTTC.

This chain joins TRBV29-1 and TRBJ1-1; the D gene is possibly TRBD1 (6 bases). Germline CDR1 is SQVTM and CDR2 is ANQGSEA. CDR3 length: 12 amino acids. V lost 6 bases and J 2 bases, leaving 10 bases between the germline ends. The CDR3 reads CSVLQGNTEAFF. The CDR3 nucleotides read TGCAGCGTCCTACAGGGTAACACTGAAGCTTTCTTT.

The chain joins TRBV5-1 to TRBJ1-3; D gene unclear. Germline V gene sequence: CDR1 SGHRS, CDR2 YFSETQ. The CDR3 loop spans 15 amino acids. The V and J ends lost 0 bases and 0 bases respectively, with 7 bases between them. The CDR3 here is CASSLASSSGNTIYF. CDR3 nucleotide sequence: TGCGCCAGCAGCTTGGCCTCGTCCTCTGGAAACACCATATATTTT. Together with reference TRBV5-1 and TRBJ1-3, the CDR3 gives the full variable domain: KAGVTQTPRYLIKTRGQQVTLSCSPISGHRSVSWYQQTPGQGLQFLFEYFSETQRNKGNFPGRFSGRQFSNSRSEMNVSTLELGDSALYLCASSLASSSGNTIYFGEGSWLTVV.

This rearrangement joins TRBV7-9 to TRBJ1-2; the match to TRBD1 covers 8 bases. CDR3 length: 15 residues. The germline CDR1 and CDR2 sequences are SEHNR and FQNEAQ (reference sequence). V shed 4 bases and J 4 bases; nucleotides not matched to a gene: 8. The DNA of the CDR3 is TGTGCCAGCAGCTCCTCGGACAGGGCCACCTATGGCTACACCTTC. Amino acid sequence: CASSSSDRATYGYTF.

This chain's CDR3 is CASSYASGEYNEQFF. The CDR3 DNA is TGTGCCAGCAGTTACGCAAGCGGGGAATACAATGAGCAGTTCTTC. The rearrangement joins TRBV6-6 to TRBJ2-1, with 7 bases fitting TRBD2. The CDR3 contains 15 residues. V lost 2 bases to trimming and J lost 4 bases; unmatched junction nucleotides: 5. CDR1 is MNHNY, CDR2 SVGAGI, per germline (reference sequence).

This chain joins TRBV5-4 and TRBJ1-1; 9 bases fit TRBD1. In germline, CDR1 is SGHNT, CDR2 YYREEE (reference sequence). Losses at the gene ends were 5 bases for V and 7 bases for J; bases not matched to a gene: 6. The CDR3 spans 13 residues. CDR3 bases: TGTGCCAGCAGTCTCGGACAGGGGATTGAAGCTTTCTTT. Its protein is CASSLGQGIEAFF.

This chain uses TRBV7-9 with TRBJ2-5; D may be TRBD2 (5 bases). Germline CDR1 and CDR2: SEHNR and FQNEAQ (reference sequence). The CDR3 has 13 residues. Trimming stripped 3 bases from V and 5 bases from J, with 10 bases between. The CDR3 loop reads CASSFTSPETQYF. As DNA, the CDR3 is TGTGCCAGCAGCTTCACTAGTCCGGAGACCCAGTACTTC.

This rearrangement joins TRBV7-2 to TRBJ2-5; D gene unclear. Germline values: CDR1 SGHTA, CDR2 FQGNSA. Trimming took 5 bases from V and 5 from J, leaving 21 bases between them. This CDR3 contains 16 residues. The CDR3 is CASSPRAVAGRETQYF. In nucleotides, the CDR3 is TGTGCCAGCAGCCCTAGGGCAGTGGCAGGTCGGGAGACCCAGTACTTC.

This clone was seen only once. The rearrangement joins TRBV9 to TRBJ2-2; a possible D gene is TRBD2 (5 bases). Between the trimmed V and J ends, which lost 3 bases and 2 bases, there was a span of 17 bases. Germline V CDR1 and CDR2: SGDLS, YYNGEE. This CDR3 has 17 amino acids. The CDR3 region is CASSGWEGSVNTGELFF. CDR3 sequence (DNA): TGTGCCAGCAGCGGTTGGGAAGGTAGCGTTAACACCGGGGAGCTGTTTTTT.

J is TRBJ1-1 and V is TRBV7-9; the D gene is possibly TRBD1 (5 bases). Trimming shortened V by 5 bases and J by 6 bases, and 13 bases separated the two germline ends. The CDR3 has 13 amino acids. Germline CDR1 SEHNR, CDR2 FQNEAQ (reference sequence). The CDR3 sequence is CASSPGWDSEAFF. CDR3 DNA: TGTGCCAGCAGCCCCGGGTGGGACTCTGAAGCTTTCTTT.

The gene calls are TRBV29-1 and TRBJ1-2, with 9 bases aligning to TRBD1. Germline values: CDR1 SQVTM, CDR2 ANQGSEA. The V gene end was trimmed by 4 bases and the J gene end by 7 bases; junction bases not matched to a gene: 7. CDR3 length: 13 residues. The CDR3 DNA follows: TGCAGCGTTGGGGGACAGGGTGAGGTTGGCTACACCTTC. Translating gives CSVGGQGEVGYTF.

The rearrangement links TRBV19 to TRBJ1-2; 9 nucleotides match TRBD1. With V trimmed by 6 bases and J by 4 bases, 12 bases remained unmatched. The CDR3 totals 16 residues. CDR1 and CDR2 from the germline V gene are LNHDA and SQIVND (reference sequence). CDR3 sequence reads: CASSPDRDRVSYGYTF. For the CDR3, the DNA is TGTGCCAGTAGCCCCGACCGGGACAGGGTATCCTATGGCTACACCTTC.

DNA for the CDR3: TGTGCCAGCAGTGTGGCGGGGGGGCGGCTGGGAGAGACCCAGTACTTC. Residues: CASSVAGGRLGETQYF. The J gene is TRBJ2-5, the V gene TRBV2, with 9 bases identical to TRBD2. CDR3 length: 16 amino acids. CDR1 SNHLY and CDR2 FYNNEI come from the germline V gene. V gave up 4 bases and J gave up 4 bases; unmatched junction bases: 10.

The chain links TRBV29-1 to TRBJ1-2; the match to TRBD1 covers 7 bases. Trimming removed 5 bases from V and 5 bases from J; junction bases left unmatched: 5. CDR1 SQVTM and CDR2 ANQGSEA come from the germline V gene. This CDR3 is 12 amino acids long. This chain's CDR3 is CSVSLQGYGYTF. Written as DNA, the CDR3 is TGCAGCGTTTCCCTACAGGGGTATGGCTACACCTTC.

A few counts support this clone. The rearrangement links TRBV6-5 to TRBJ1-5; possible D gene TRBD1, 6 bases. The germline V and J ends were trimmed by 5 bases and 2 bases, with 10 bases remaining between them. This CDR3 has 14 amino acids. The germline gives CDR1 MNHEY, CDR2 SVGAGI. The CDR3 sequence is CASSPRTGNQPQHF. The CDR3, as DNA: TGTGCCAGCAGTCCCCGGACAGGCAATCAGCCCCAGCATTTT.

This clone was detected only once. CDR3 sequence reads: CASSQTQYTGELFF. As DNA, the CDR3 is TGTGCCAGCAGCCAAACACAGTACACCGGGGAGCTGTTTTTT. The chain is built from TRBV14 and TRBJ2-2; no definite D call. CDR3 length: 14 amino acids. Germline V gene data show CDR1 as SGHDN and CDR2 as FVKESK. V lost 2 bases, J lost 3 bases, and 7 bases lay in between.

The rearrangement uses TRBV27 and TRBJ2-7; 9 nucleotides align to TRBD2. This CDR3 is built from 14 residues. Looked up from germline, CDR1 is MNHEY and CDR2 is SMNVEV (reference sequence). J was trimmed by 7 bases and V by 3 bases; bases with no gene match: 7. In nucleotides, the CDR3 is TGTGCCAGCAGTTTCCTAGCGGGGCCGGGAGAGCAGTACTTC. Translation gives CASSFLAGPGEQYF.

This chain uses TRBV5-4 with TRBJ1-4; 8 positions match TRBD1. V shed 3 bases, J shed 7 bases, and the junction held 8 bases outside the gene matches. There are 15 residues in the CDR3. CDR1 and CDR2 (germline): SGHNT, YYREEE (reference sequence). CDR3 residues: CASSSNRGEAEKLFF. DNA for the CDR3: TGTGCCAGCAGCTCAAACAGGGGGGAGGCTGAAAAACTGTTTTTT.

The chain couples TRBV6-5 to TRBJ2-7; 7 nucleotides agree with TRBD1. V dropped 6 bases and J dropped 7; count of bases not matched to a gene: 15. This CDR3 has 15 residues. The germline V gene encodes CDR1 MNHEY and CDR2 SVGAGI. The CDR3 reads CASRFRDRGTFEQYF. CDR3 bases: TGTGCCAGCAGATTCCGGGACAGAGGGACCTTTGAGCAGTACTTC.